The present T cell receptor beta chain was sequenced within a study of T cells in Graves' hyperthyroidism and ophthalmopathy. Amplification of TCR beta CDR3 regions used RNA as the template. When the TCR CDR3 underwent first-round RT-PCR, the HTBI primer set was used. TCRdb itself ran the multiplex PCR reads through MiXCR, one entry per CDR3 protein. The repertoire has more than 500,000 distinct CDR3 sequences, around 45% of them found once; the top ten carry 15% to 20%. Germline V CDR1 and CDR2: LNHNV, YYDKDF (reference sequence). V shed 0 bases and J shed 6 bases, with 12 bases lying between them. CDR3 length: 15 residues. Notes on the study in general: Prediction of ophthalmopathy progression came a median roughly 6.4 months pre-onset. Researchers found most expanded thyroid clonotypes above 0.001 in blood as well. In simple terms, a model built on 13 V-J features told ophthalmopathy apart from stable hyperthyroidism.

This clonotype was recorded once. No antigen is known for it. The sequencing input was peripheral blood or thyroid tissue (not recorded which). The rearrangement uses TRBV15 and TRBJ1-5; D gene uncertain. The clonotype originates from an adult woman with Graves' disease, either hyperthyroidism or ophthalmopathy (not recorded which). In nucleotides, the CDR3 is TGTGCCACCAGCAGAGATGTGACGGGAGGTCAGCCCCAGCATTTT. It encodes CATSRDVTGGQPQHF.